This T cell receptor beta chain was found in a study of T cell responses to AZD1222 COVID-19 vaccine. Profiled with immunoSEQ multiplex PCR; TCRdb holds only in-frame clones, not every one. This table has 200,000 or so clones, just over 90% appearing once. The J segment lost 8 bases and the V segment lost 3 bases, leaving 9 bases of the junction unmatched. The CDR3 has 14 amino acids. Germline lookup yields CDR1 SGHTA and CDR2 FQGNSA. There are a few counts of this clone. The antigen is undetermined. Overall study results and limits: At baseline, just 6 or 7 AZD1222 recipients tested seropositive. A rise in Spike-specific TCR breadth and depth followed two AZD1222 doses. Donors were chiefly white British, with a greater number of females, and clonal diversity was perhaps underestimated. Repertoire sampling happened only post peak T cell response.

The sample here was peripheral blood, taken on day 0 of AZD1222 vaccination. The clonotype comes from an adult in good health. The chain is built from TRBV7-2 and TRBJ1-2; 7 positions agree with TRBD1. CDR3 loop: CASSFARGRGGYTF. CDR3 coding DNA: TGTGCCAGCAGCTTCGCCAGGGGGAGAGGCGGCTACACCTTC.